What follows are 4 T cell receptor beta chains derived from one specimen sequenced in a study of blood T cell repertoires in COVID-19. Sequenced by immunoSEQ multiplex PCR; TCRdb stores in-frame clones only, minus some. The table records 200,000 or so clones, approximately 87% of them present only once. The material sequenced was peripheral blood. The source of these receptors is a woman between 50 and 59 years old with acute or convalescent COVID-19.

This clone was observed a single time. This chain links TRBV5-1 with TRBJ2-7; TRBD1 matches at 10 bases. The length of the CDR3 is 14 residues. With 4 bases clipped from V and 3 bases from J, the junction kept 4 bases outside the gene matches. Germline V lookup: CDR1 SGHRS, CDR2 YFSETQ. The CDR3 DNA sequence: TGCGCCAGCAGCGCTGACAGGGGGCTCTACGAGCAGTACTTC. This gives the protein CASSADRGLYEQYF.

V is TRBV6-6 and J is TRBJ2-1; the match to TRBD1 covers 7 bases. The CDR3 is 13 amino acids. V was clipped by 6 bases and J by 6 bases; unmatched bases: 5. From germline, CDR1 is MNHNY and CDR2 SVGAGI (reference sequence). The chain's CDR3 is CASSSDRPNEQFF. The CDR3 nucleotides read TGTGCCAGCAGCTCGGACAGGCCCAATGAGCAGTTCTTC.

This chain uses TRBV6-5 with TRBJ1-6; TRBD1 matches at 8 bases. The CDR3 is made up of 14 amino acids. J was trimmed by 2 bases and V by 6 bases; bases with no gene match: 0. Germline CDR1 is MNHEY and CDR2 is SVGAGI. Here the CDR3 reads CASRQGAYNSPLHF. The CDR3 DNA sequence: TGTGCCAGCAGACAGGGGGCCTATAATTCACCCCTCCACTTT.

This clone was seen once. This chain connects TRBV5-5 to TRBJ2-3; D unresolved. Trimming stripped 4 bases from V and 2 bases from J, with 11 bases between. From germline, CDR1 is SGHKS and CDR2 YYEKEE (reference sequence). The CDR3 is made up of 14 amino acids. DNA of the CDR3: TGTGCCAGCAGCCCGAGGCCGGACACAGATACGCAGTATTTT. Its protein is CASSPRPDTDTQYF.